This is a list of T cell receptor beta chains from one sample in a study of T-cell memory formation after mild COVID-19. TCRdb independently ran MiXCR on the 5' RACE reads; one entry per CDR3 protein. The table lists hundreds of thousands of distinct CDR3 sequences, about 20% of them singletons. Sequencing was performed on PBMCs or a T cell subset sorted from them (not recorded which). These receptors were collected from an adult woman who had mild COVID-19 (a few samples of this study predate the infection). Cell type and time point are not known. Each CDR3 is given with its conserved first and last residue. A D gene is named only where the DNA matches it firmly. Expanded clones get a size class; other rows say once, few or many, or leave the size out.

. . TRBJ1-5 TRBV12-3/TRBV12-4 CASSLQDLNQPQHF TGTGCCAGCAGTTTACAGGATTTGAATCAGCCCCAGCATTTT
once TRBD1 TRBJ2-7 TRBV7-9 CASSRGTGGPYEQYF TGTGCCAGCAGCCGCGGGACAGGGGGACCCTACGAGCAGTACTTC
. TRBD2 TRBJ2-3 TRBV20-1 CSARDLGASGAPQYF TGCAGTGCTAGAGATCTAGGGGCTAGCGGGGCTCCGCAGTATTTT
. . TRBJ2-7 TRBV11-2 CASSYHEQYF TGTGCCAGCAGTTATCACGAGCAGTACTTC
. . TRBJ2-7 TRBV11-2 CASSSLDEQYF TGTGCCAGCAGCTCTTTGGACGAGCAGTACTTC
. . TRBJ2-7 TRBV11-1 CASSFWADYEQYF TGTGCCAGCAGCTTTTGGGCAGACTACGAGCAGTACTTC
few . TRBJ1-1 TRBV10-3 CASRDTPNTEAFF TGTGCCAGCCGGGACACTCCGAACACTGAAGCTTTCTTT
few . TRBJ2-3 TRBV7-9 CASSLGGGDLTDTQYF TGTGCCAGCAGCTTGGGTGGGGGAGACCTCACAGATACGCAGTATTTT
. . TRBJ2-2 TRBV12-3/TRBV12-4 CASSLISNTGELFF TGTGCCAGCAGTTTAATCAGTAACACCGGGGAGCTGTTTTTT
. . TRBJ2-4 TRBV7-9 CASSLSGQRKNIQYF TGTGCCAGCAGCTTAAGCGGACAGCGCAAAAACATTCAGTACTTC
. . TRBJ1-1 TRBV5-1 CASSHGDGMNTEAFF TGCGCCAGCAGCCACGGAGACGGAATGAACACTGAAGCTTTCTTT
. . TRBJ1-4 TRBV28 CASSLDTTKLFF TGTGCCAGCAGCCTGGACACCACAAAACTGTTTTTT
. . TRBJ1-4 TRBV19 CASSISPGRGDYEKLFF TGTGCCAGTAGTATTTCTCCCGGACGGGGGGATTATGAAAAACTGTTTTTT
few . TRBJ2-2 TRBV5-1 CASSPPSGTGELFF TGCGCCAGCAGCCCCCCGTCCGGCACCGGGGAGCTGTTTTTT
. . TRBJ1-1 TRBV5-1 CASSLADGGPNTEAFF TGCGCCAGCAGCTTGGCGGACGGGGGGCCAAACACTGAAGCTTTCTTT
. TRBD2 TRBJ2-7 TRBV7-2 CASGYRDYTYEQYF TGTGCCAGCGGCTACCGGGACTACACCTACGAGCAGTACTTC
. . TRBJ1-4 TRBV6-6 CASRIRAGQNNEKLFF TGTGCCAGCAGGATAAGGGCTGGGCAGAATAATGAAAAACTGTTTTTT
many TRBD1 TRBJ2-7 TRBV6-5 CASSYSSGQGTIYEQYF TGTGCCAGCAGTTACTCGTCAGGACAGGGGACGATCTACGAGCAGTACTTC
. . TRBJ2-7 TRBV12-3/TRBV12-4 CASSPGPAIYEQYF TGTGCCAGCAGTCCGGGACCGGCCATATACGAGCAGTACTTC
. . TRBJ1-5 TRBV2 CASSDPRRGSGNQPQHF TGTGCCAGCAGTGACCCAAGGAGGGGGTCCGGGAATCAGCCCCAGCATTTT
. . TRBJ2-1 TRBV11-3 CASTGQDPSSYNEQFF TGTGCCAGCACGGGACAAGATCCTAGCTCCTACAATGAGCAGTTCTTC
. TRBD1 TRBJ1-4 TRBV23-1 CASSHPGGAGEKLFF TGCGCCAGCAGTCACCCAGGGGGCGCCGGTGAAAAACTGTTTTTT
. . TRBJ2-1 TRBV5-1 CASSSYGAYNEQFF TGCGCCAGCAGCAGTTACGGTGCCTACAATGAGCAGTTCTTC
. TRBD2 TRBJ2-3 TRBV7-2 CASSSHQTLAGGPWGTDTQYF TGTGCCAGCAGTTCACATCAGACCCTAGCGGGAGGCCCCTGGGGCACAGATACGCAGTATTTT
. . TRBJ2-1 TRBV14 CASSLNTGTSEQFF TGTGCCAGCAGCCTTAATACCGGGACGAGTGAGCAGTTCTTC
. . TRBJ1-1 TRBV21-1 CASSKGGREGIQNTEAFF TGTGCCAGCAGCAAAGGGGGGAGGGAGGGCATCCAAAACACTGAAGCTTTCTTT
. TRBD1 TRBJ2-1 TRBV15 CATSTRDRGRGEQFF TGTGCCACCAGCACCCGAGACAGGGGCCGAGGTGAGCAGTTCTTC
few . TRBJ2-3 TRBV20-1 CSAGDIPIGVSTDTQYF TGCAGTGCTGGAGACATACCAATTGGGGTTAGCACAGATACGCAGTATTTT
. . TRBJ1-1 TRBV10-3 CAIRDPGFPNTEAFF TGTGCCATCAGAGACCCAGGTTTCCCGAACACTGAAGCTTTCTTT
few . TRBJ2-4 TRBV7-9 CASSLAGNIQYF TGTGCCAGCAGCTTAGCTGGAAACATTCAGTACTTC
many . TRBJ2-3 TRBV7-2 CASSLSGRDTQYF TGTGCCAGCAGCTTAAGTGGCCGGGATACGCAGTATTTT
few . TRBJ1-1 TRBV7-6 CASSLGETPNTEAFF TGTGCCAGCAGCTTAGGGGAGACACCGAACACTGAAGCTTTCTTT
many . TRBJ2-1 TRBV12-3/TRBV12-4 CASSEVMEGNEQFF TGTGCCAGCAGCGAAGTAATGGAAGGAAATGAGCAGTTCTTC
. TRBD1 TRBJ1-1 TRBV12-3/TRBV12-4 CASSTSPGQGQYTEAFF TGTGCCAGCAGTACTTCCCCGGGACAGGGTCAATACACTGAAGCTTTCTTT
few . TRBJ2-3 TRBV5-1 CASSFGGPGDTQYF TGCGCCAGCAGCTTCGGGGGGCCCGGAGATACGCAGTATTTT
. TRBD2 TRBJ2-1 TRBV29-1 CSVEESRLALGNEQFF TGCAGCGTTGAAGAGAGCCGACTAGCGCTAGGAAATGAGCAGTTCTTC
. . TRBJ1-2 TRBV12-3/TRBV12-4 CASMPRGYSGYTF TGTGCCAGCATGCCTCGCGGGTATAGTGGCTACACCTTC
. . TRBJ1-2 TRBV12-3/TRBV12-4 CASSPSGVGYGYTF TGTGCCAGCAGTCCCAGCGGCGTGGGATATGGCTACACCTTC
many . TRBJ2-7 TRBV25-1 CASSDSLPYEQYF TGTGCCAGCAGTGACTCCCTTCCCTACGAGCAGTACTTC
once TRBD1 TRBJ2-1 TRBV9 CASSVGDRTYNEQFF TGTGCCAGCAGCGTTGGGGACAGGACCTACAATGAGCAGTTCTTC
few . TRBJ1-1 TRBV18 CASSPHEQGTEAFF TGTGCCAGCTCACCGCATGAACAGGGTACTGAAGCTTTCTTT
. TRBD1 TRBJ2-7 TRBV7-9 CASSSQTGGPYEQYF TGTGCCAGCAGCTCCCAGACAGGGGGGCCCTACGAGCAGTACTTC
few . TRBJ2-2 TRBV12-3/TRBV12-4 CASSFLGGIGELFF TGTGCCAGCAGTTTTCTCGGGGGCATCGGGGAGCTGTTTTTT
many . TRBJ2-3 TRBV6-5 CATSQGDTQYF TGTGCCACGTCACAGGGAGATACGCAGTATTTT
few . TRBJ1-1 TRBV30 CAWSALSPNTEAFF TGTGCCTGGAGCGCACTGAGTCCAAACACTGAAGCTTTCTTT
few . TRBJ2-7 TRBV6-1 CASSDLGDEQYF TGTGCCAGCAGTGATTTGGGGGACGAGCAGTACTTC
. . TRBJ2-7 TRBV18 CASSPRVVREQYF TGTGCCAGCTCACCGCGGGTGGTGCGCGAGCAGTACTTC